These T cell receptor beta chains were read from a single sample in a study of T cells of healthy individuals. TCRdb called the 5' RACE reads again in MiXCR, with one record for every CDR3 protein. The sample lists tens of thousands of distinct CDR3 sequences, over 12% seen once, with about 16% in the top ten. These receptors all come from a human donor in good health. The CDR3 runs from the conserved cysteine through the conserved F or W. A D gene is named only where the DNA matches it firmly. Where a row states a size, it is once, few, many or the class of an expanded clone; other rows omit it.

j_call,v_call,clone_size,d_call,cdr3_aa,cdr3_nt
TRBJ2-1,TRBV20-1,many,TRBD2,CSAPVEGGAWEQFF,TGCAGTGCCCCCGTGGAGGGAGGGGCGTGGGAGCAGTTCTTC
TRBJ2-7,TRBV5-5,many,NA,CASRFSTGTNEQYF,TGTGCCAGCAGGTTCTCTACAGGGACCAACGAGCAGTACTTC
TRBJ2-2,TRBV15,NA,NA,CATSRDRTGELFF,TGTGCCACCAGCAGAGATCGCACCGGGGAGCTGTTTTTT
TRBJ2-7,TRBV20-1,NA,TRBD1,CSARDPGTGTYEQYF,TGCAGTGCTAGAGACCCCGGGACAGGGACCTACGAGCAGTACTTC
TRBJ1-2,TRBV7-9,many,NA,CASSLSRDYGYTF,TGTGCCAGCAGCTTAAGTAGGGACTATGGCTACACCTTC
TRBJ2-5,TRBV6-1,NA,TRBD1,CASLLGTGKGVGYF,TGTGCCAGCCTCCTAGGGACAGGGAAGGGTGTCGGGTACTTC
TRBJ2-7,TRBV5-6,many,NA,CASSFSGTYEQYF,TGTGCCAGCAGCTTTTCGGGGACATACGAGCAGTACTTC
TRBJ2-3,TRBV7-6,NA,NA,CASSLAGGSTDTQYF,TGTGCCAGCAGCTTAGCGGGGGGAAGCACAGATACGCAGTATTTT
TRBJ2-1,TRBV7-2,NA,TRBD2,CASSPPSRASGNYEQFF,TGTGCCAGCAGCCCACCCAGTAGGGCTAGCGGGAACTATGAGCAGTTCTTC
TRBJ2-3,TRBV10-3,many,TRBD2,CAISETSGRSDTQYF,TGTGCCATCAGTGAAACTAGCGGGAGGTCAGATACGCAGTATTTT
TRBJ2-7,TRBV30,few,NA,CAWSVPRLQGEQYF,TGTGCCTGGAGTGTACCCAGACTACAGGGCGAGCAGTACTTC
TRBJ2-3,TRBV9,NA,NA,CASSVATPDTQYF,TGTGCCAGCAGCGTAGCTACTCCAGATACGCAGTATTTT
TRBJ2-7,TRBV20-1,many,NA,CSARTSSYEQYF,TGCAGTGCCCGGACGTCGTCCTACGAGCAGTACTTC
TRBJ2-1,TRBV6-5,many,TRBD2,CASTESLAGSEQFF,TGTGCCAGCACCGAATCTCTAGCGGGAAGTGAGCAGTTCTTC
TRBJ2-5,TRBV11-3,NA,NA,CASSLPGQETQYF,TGTGCCAGCAGCTTGCCGGGCCAAGAGACCCAGTACTTC
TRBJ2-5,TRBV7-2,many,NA,CASSLRRRGQVEETQYF,TGTGCCAGCAGCTTGAGAAGGAGGGGGCAGGTTGAGGAGACCCAGTACTTC
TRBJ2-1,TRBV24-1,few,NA,CATSDFYSSYNEQFF,TGTGCCACCAGTGATTTTTACAGCTCCTACAATGAGCAGTTCTTC
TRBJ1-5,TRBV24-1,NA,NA,CATSASGEKPQHF,TGTGCCACCAGCGCATCAGGGGAAAAGCCCCAGCATTTT
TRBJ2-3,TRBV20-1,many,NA,CSARTVSTDTQYF,TGCAGTGCTAGGACAGTTAGCACAGATACGCAGTATTTT
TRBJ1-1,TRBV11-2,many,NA,CASSLDTDESFF,TGTGCCAGCAGCTTAGATACCGACGAGTCTTTCTTT
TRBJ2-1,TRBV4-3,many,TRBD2,CASSQDRLSGSPLYNEQFF,TGCGCCAGCAGCCAAGATCGGCTTAGCGGGAGCCCACTCTACAATGAGCAGTTCTTC
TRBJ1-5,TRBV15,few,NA,CATSRDGAGNQPQHF,TGTGCCACCAGCAGAGACGGGGCGGGCAATCAGCCCCAGCATTTT
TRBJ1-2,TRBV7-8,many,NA,CASSLDRIYGYTF,TGTGCCAGCAGCTTAGATAGGATCTATGGCTACACCTTC
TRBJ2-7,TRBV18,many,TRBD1,CASSHDRGRREQYF,TGTGCCAGCTCCCATGACAGGGGGCGTCGCGAGCAGTACTTC
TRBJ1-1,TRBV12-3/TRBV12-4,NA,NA,CASSRSPEAVNTEAFF,TGTGCCAGCAGCCGATCCCCCGAGGCGGTGAACACTGAAGCTTTCTTT
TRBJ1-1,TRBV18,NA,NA,CASSPTENTEAFF,TGTGCCAGCTCCCCTACAGAAAACACTGAAGCTTTCTTT
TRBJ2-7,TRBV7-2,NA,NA,CASSLVTYEQYF,TGTGCCAGCAGCTTAGTAACCTACGAGCAGTACTTC
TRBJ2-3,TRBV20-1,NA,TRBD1,CSATGQGTDTQYF,TGCAGTGCAACAGGACAGGGGACAGATACGCAGTATTTT
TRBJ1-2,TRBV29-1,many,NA,CSVGPSYTF,TGCAGCGTTGGGCCTAGCTACACCTTC
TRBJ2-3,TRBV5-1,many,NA,CASSQDSHTDTQYF,TGCGCCAGCAGCCAGGACAGCCACACAGATACGCAGTATTTT
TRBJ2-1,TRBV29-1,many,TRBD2,CSVEDPAGEANEQFF,TGCAGCGTTGAAGATCCAGCGGGAGAGGCAAATGAGCAGTTCTTC
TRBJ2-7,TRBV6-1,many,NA,CASIEVGGAAYEQYF,TGTGCCAGCATCGAGGTTGGCGGGGCCGCCTACGAGCAGTACTTC
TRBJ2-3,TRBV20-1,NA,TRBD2,CSASSPSGATDTQYF,TGCAGTGCCTCCTCCCCTAGCGGGGCCACAGATACGCAGTATTTT
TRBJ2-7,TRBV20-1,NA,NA,CSASHRDRGYEQYF,TGCAGTGCTAGTCACAGGGATCGCGGTTACGAGCAGTACTTC
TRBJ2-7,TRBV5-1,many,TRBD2,CASSLNVAGGTSVHEQYF,TGCGCCAGCAGCTTGAACGTAGCGGGAGGTACAAGCGTCCACGAGCAGTACTTC
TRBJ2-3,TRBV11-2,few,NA,CASSFGGRQGFADTQYF,TGTGCCAGCAGCTTCGGGGGGAGACAGGGCTTCGCAGATACGCAGTATTTT
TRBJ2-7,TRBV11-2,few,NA,CASSPDFETAYEQYF,TGTGCCAGCAGCCCGGACTTCGAAACTGCCTACGAGCAGTACTTC
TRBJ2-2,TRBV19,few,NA,CASSIQPFNTGELFF,TGTGCCAGTAGTATACAACCTTTTAACACCGGGGAGCTGTTTTTT
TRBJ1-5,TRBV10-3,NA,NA,CAISDGQVNQPQHF,TGTGCCATCAGTGACGGGCAGGTCAATCAGCCCCAGCATTTT
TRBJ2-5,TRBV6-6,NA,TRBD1,CAAGDSPRPETQYF,TGTGCCGCTGGGGACAGCCCCCGGCCAGAGACCCAGTACTTC
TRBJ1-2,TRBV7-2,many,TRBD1,CASSLHETGGYGYTF,TGTGCCAGCAGCTTACATGAGACAGGGGGCTATGGCTACACCTTC
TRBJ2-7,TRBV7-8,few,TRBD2,CASSLGGGGVLGEQYF,TGTGCCAGCAGCTTAGGCGGGGGAGGTGTTCTTGGGGAGCAGTACTTC
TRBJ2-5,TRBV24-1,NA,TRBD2,CATSDFVPAGGRETQYF,TGTGCCACCAGTGATTTTGTCCCAGCGGGGGGGCGAGAGACCCAGTACTTC
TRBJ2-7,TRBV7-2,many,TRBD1,CASSPLQGSSYEQYF,TGTGCCAGCAGTCCTCTACAGGGGTCCTCCTACGAGCAGTACTTC
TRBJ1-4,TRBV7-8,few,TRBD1,CASSSDRRVNEKLFF,TGTGCCAGCAGCTCGGACAGGAGGGTTAATGAAAAACTGTTTTTT
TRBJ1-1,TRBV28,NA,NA,CASSRTGRNTEAFF,TGTGCCAGCAGCCGAACCGGACGGAACACTGAAGCTTTCTTT
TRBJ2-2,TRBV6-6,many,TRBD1,CASSYRGPGELFF,TGTGCCAGCAGTTACAGGGGGCCCGGGGAGCTGTTTTTT
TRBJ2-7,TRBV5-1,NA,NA,CASKEGQGRMYEQYF,TGCGCCAGCAAGGAAGGGCAGGGGAGGATGTACGAGCAGTACTTC
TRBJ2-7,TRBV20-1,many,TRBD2,CSARARGRVMGEQYF,TGCAGTGCTAGAGCTCGCGGGAGAGTCATGGGCGAGCAGTACTTC
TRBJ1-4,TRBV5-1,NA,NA,CASSRGNEKLFF,TGCGCCAGCAGTCGGGGGAATGAAAAACTGTTTTTT
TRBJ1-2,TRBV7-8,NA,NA,CASSLVGTGPGYGYTF,TGTGCCAGCAGCTTAGTAGGGACCGGACCTGGCTATGGCTACACCTTC
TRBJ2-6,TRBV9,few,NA,CATSAGANVLTF,TGTGCCACTTCTGCAGGGGCCAACGTCCTGACTTTC
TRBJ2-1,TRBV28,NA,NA,CASSSVGKDGDEQFF,TGTGCCAGCAGCTCGGTGGGTAAGGACGGCGATGAGCAGTTCTTC
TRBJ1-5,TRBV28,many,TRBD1,CASSSLTGDGQPQHF,TGTGCCAGCAGTTCACTAACAGGGGATGGTCAGCCCCAGCATTTT
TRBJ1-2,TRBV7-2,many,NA,CASSLEGVRGYTF,TGTGCCAGCAGCTTAGAGGGGGTGAGAGGCTACACCTTC